This TCR beta chain is drawn from a study of CD4 T cells in relation to SARS-CoV-2 and coronaviruses. Study-wide results and limits: In roughly two thirds of donors, memory CD4+ clonotypes crossrecognized SARS-CoV-2 and at least one common cold coronavirus spike.

TCRdb's copy holds only in-frame clones and misses some; the assay was immunoSEQ multiplex PCR. The sample records 35,000 to 40,000 clones, roughly 85% being singletons. This clone was observed a single time. Its specificity is unknown. Trimming left V 0 bases short and J 5 bases short, with 11 bases between. Germline V gene data show CDR1 as SGHRS and CDR2 as YFSETQ. The CDR3 is 14 residues long. Roughly 10^5 naive or memory CD4+ cells were cultured with CEF peptides for approximately eleven days. The sequence came from an adult with COVID-19. The V gene is TRBV5-1, the J gene TRBJ2-5; D unresolved. The sequenced sample consisted of naive CD4+ T cells from PBMCs, cultured in vitro. Subset of the sample: naive CD4+ T cells isolated by negative enrichment. The CDR3 nucleotides are TGCGCCAGCAGCTTGGACGGTATAGATGAGACCCAGTACTTC. Translation gives CASSLDGIDETQYF.